Listed below are T cell receptor beta chains from one sample, sequenced in a study of T cells after yellow fever vaccination. Using its own MiXCR run on the 5' RACE reads, TCRdb lists one record per CDR3 protein. The top ten clones hold about a third of a sample with about 160,000 distinct CDR3 sequences, 7% to 10% of them seen once. This specimen consisted of CD8+ T cells sorted from PBMCs, obtained 45 days after the yellow fever booster vaccination. The receptors were sampled from a man between 18 and 35 years old who received the YFV17D yellow fever vaccine. CDR3s include the opening cysteine and the closing phenylalanine or tryptophan.

>TRBJ2-1|TRBV12-3/TRBV12-4|15
CASSLEAGAYNEQFF
>TRBJ1-5|TRBV24-1|14
CATSDQGYGQPQHF
>TRBJ1-4|TRBV6-5|14
CASSYSGPPEKLFF
>TRBJ2-7|TRBV5-1|15
CASSSAWEGPYEQYF
>TRBJ2-2|TRBV27|14
CASSPRRATGELFF
>TRBJ2-2|TRBV19|14
CASSQRGNTGELFF
>TRBJ2-3|TRBV20-1|18
CSARDGGPTSGATDTQYF
>TRBJ2-2|TRBV7-3|14
CASSLIGGTGELFF
>TRBJ2-3|TRBV4-1|17
CASSLRTSGGYTDTQYF
>TRBJ2-5|TRBV6-2/TRBV6-3|13
CASSYRLAETQYF
>TRBJ2-5|TRBV6-2/TRBV6-3|15
CASSYPGRYQETQYF
>TRBJ1-6|TRBV12-5|15
CASGLGGTGNSPLHF
>TRBJ2-5|TRBV14|17
CASSQDPSRGGQETQYF